Below are 2 T cell receptor beta chains sequenced from a single sample in a study of shared clonotypes between healthy human individuals. Some clones are missing from TCRdb's copy, which holds only in-frame ones; the method was immunoSEQ multiplex PCR. This table holds 470,000 or so clones, approximately 80% found once. Sequenced sample: PBMCs. These receptor sequences come from a woman aged 40 to 50 in good health. Some clones in this sample may be carry-over from other donors' samples.

This sequence joins TRBV28 and TRBJ1-2; no firm D call. The CDR3 loop spans 14 amino acids. Germline CDR1 and CDR2: MDHEN and SYDVKM. V gave up 6 bases and J gave up 2 bases, with 13 bases separating them. The CDR3 DNA follows: TGTGCCAGCAGCTATTCTCGAACCAACTATGGCTACACCTTC. It encodes CASSYSRTNYGYTF.

Details on this clone: This clone may be a read error of a much larger clone one base away. The rearrangement links TRBV4-2 to TRBJ1-2; 8 bases line up with TRBD1. This CDR3 comprises 14 residues. The V segment lost 3 bases and the J segment 3 bases; nucleotides outside the gene matches: 3. Germline loops: CDR1 LGHNA, CDR2 YNFKEQ. The CDR3 DNA follows: TGTGCCAGCAGCCAGGACAGGGTTTACTATGGCTACACCTTC. This sequence encodes CASSQDRVYYGYTF.